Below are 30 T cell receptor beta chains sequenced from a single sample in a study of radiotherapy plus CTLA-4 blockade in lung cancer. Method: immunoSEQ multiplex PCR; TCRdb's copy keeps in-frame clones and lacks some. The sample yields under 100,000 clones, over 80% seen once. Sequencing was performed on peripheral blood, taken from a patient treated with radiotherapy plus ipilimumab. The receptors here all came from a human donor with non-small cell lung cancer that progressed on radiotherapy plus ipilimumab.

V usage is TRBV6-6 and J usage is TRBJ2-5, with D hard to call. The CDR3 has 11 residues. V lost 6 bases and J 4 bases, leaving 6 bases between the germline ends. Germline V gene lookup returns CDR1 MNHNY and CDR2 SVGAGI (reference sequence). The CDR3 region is CASRLRETQYF. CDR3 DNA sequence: TGTGCCAGCAGGCTCAGAGAGACCCAGTACTTC.

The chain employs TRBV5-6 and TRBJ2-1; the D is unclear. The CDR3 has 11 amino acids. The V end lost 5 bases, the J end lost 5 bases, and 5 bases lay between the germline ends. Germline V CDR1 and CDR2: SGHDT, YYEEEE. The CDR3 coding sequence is TGTGCCAGCAGTGTTGACAATGAGCAGTTCTTC. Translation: CASSVDNEQFF.

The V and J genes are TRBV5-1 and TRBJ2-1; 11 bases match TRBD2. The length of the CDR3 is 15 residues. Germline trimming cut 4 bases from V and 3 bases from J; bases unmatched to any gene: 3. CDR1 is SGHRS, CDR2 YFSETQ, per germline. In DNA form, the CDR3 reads TGCGCCAGCAGCCTAGCGGGGGGCTTCTACAATGAGCAGTTCTTC. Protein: CASSLAGGFYNEQFF.

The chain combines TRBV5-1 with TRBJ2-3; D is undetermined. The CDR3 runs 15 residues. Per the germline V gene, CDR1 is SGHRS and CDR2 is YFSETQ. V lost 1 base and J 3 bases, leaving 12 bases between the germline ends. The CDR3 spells CASSLQGYRTDTQYF. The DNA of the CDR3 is TGCGCCAGCAGCTTGCAAGGGTACAGAACAGATACGCAGTATTTT.

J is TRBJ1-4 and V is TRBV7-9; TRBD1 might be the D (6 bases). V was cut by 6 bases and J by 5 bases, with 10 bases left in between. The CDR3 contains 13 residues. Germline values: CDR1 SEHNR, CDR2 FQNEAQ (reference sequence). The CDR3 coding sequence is TGTGCCAGCAGATCAACAGGGAATGAAAAACTGTTTTTT. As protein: CASRSTGNEKLFF. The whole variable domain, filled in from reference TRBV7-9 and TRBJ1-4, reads DTGVSQNPRHKITKRGQNVTFRCDPISEHNRLYWYRQTLGQGPEFLTYFQNEAQLEKSRLLSDRFSAERPKGSFSTLEIQRTEQGDSAMYLCASRSTGNEKLFFGSGTQLSVL.

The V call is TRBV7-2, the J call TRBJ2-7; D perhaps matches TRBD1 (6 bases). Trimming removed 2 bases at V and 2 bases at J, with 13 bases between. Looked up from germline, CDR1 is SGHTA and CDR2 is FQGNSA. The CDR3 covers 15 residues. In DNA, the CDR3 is TGTGCCAGCAGCTTATTTTCTGGACAGACCTACGAGCAGTACTTC. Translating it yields CASSLFSGQTYEQYF.

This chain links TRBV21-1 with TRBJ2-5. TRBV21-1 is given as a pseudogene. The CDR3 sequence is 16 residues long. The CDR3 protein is CASSKMGLELEETQYF. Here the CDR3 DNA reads TGTGCCAGCAGCAAGATGGGTCTCGAGCTGGAAGAGACCCAGTACTTC.

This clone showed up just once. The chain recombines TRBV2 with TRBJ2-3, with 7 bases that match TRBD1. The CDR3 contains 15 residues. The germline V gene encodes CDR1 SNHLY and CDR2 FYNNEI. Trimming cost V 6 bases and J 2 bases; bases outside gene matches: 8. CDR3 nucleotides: TGTGCCAGCAGCGGAAGGGGGCATATCACAGATACGCAGTATTTT. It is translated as CASSGRGHITDTQYF.

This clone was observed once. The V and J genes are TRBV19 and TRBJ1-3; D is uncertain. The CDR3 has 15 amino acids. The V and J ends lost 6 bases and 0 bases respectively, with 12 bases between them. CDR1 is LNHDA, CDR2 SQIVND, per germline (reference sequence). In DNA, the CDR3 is TGTGCCAGTAGATCCCAGGTGACCTCTGGAAACACCATATATTTT. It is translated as CASRSQVTSGNTIYF.

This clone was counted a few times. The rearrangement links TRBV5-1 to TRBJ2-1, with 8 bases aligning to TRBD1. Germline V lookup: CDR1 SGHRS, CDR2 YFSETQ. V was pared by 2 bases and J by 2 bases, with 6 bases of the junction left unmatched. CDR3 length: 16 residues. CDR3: CASSFRAGGTYNEQFF. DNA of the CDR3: TGCGCCAGCAGCTTCAGGGCAGGGGGCACCTACAATGAGCAGTTCTTC.

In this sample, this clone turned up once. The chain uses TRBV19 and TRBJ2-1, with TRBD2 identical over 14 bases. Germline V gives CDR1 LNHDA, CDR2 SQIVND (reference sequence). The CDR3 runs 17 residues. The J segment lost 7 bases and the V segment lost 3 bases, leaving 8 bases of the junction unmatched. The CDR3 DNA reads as TGTGCCAGTAGTATCCGCTGGGGACTAGCGGGAGCTAATGAGCAGTTCTTC. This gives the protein CASSIRWGLAGANEQFF. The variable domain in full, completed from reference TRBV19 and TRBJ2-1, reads DGGITQSPKYLFRKEGQNVTLSCEQNLNHDAMYWYRQDPGQGLRLIYYSQIVNDFQKGDIAEGYSVSREKKESFPLTVTSAQKNPTAFYLCASSIRWGLAGANEQFFGPGTRLTVL.

CDR3 in amino acids: CASARRGGMVDTQYF. CDR3 bases: TGTGCTAGTGCCCGGCGAGGGGGCATGGTAGATACGCAGTATTTT. V gene TRBV12-5 combines with J gene TRBJ2-3; 7 bases align to TRBD1. This CDR3 is built from 15 residues. V trimming: 7 bases; J trimming: 5 bases; junction bases outside the gene matches: 12. Germline V gene data show CDR1 as LGHNT and CDR2 as FRNRAP.

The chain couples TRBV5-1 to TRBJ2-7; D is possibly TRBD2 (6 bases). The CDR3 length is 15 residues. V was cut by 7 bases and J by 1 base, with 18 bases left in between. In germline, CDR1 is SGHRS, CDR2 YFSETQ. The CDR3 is CASRESRDLSYEQYF. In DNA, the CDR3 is TGCGCCAGCCGCGAGTCCCGGGACTTATCCTACGAGCAGTACTTC. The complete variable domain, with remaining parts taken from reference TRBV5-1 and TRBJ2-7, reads KAGVTQTPRYLIKTRGQQVTLSCSPISGHRSVSWYQQTPGQGLQFLFEYFSETQRNKGNFPGRFSGRQFSNSRSEMNVSTLELGDSALYLCASRESRDLSYEQYFGPGTRLTVT.

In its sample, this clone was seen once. CDR3 protein: CASSQDGGGNTEAFF. CDR3 DNA: TGCGCCAGCAGCCAAGATGGAGGGGGGAACACTGAAGCTTTCTTT. V and J are TRBV4-3 and TRBJ1-1; D is perhaps TRBD1 (6 bases). Trimming shortened V by 0 bases and J by 1 base, and 9 bases separated the two germline ends. The CDR3 loop spans 15 amino acids. Germline loops: CDR1 LGHNA, CDR2 YSLEER.

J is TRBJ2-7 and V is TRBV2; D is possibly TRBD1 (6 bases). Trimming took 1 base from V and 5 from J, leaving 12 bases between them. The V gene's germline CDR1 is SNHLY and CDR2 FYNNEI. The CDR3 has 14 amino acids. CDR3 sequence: CASSEVQGRDEQYF. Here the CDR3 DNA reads TGTGCCAGCAGTGAAGTACAGGGAAGAGACGAGCAGTACTTC.

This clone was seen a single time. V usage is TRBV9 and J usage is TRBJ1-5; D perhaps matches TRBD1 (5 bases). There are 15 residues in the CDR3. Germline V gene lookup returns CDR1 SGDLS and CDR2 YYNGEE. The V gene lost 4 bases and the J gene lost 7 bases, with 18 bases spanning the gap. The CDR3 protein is CASSLGETEAQPQHF. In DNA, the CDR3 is TGTGCCAGCAGCCTAGGGGAGACTGAAGCGCAGCCCCAGCATTTT. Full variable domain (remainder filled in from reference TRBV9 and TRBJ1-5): DSGVTQTPKHLITATGQRVTLRCSPRSGDLSVYWYQQSLDQGLQFLIQYYNGEERAKGNILERFSAQQFPDLHSELNLSSLELGDSALYFCASSLGETEAQPQHFGDGTRLSIL.

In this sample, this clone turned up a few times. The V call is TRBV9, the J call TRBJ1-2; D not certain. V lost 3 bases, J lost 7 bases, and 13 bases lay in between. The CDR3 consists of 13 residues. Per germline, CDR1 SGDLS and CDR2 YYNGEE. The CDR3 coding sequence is TGTGCCAGCAGCGGTCCTGGAAGCGGTGGCTACACCTTC. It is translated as CASSGPGSGGYTF. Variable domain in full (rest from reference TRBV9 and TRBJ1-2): DSGVTQTPKHLITATGQRVTLRCSPRSGDLSVYWYQQSLDQGLQFLIQYYNGEERAKGNILERFSAQQFPDLHSELNLSSLELGDSALYFCASSGPGSGGYTFGSGTRLTVV.

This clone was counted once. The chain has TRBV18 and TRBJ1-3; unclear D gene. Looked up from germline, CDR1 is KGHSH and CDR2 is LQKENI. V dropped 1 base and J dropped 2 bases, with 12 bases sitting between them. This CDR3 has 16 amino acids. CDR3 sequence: CASSPLGIATGNTIYF. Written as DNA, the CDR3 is TGTGCCAGCTCACCACTGGGCATCGCGACTGGAAACACCATATATTTT.

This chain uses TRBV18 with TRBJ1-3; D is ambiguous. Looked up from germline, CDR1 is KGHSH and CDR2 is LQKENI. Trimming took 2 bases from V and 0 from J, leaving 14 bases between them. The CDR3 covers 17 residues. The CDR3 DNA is TGTGCCAGCTCACCAATTTTAGCAGGATCCTCTGGAAACACCATATATTTT. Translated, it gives CASSPILAGSSGNTIYF.

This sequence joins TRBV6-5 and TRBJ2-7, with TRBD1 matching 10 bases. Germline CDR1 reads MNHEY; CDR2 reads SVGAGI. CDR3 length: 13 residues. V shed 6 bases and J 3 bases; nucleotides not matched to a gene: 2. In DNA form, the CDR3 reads TGTGCCAGCAGCCGGGACAGGGGCTACGAGCAGTACTTC. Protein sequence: CASSRDRGYEQYF.

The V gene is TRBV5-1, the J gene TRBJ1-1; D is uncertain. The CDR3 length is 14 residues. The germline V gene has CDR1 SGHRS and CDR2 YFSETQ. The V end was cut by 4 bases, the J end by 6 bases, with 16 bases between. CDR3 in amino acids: CASSVSRDFPEAFF. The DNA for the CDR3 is TGCGCCAGCAGCGTATCAAGGGATTTTCCTGAAGCTTTCTTT.

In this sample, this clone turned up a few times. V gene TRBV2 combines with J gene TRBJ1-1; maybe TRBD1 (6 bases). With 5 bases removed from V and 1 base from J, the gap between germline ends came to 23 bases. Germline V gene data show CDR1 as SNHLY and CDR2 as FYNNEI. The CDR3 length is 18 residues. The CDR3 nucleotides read TGTGCCAGCAGTACCAATATACAGGGAGACTACTGGAACACTGAAGCTTTCTTT. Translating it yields CASSTNIQGDYWNTEAFF.

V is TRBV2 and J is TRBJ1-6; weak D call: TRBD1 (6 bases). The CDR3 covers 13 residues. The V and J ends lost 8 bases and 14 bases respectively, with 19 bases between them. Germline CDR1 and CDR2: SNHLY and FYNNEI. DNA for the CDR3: TGTGCCAGCTCTTACCGCCCAGGGGAGGCCCTCCACTTT. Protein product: CASSYRPGEALHF.

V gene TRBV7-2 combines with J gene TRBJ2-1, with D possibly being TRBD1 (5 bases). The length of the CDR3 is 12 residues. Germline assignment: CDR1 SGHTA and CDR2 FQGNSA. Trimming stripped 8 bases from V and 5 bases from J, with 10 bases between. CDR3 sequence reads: CASGRAHNEQFF. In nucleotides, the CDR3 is TGTGCCAGCGGCAGGGCCCACAATGAGCAGTTCTTC.

The CDR3 protein is CASSPGWSTDTQYF. Here the CDR3 DNA reads TGCGCCAGCAGCCCCGGTTGGAGCACAGATACGCAGTATTTT. The rearrangement uses TRBV5-1 and TRBJ2-3; D is ambiguous. CDR1 and CDR2 (germline): SGHRS, YFSETQ. The CDR3 runs 14 residues. With 4 bases removed from V and 0 bases from J, the gap between germline ends came to 9 bases.

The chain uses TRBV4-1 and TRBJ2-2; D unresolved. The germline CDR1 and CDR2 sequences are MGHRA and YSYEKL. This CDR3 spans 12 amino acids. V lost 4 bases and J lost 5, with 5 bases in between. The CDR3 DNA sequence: TGCGCCAGCAGCCGCCCTACCGGGGAGCTGTTTTTT. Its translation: CASSRPTGELFF.

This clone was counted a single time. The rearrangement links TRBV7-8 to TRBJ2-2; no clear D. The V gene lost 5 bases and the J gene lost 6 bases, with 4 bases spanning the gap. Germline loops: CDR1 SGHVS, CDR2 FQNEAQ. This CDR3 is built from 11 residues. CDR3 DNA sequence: TGTGCCAGCAGCCATTCCGGGGAGCTGTTTTTT. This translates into CASSHSGELFF.

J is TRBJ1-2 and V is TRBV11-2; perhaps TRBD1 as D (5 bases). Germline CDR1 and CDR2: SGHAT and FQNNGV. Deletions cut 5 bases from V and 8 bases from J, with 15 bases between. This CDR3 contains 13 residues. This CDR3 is CASSLWGRDGYTF. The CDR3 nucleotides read TGTGCCAGCAGCCTTTGGGGAAGGGACGGCTACACCTTC.

CDR3 sequence reads: CSARRENIQYF. The CDR3 DNA reads TGCAGTGCTAGAAGGGAAAACATTCAGTACTTC. The rearrangement joins TRBV20-1 to TRBJ2-4; D call uncertain. This CDR3 has 11 residues. Trimming stripped 2 bases from V and 5 bases from J, with 4 bases between. CDR1 and CDR2 (germline): DFQATT, SNEGSKA (reference sequence).

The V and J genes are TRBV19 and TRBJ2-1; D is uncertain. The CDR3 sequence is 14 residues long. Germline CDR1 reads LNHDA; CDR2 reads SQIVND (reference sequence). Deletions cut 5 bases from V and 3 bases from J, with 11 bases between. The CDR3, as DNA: TGTGCCAGTAGTGTGAGGCAAATCTACAATGAGCAGTTCTTC. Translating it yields CASSVRQIYNEQFF. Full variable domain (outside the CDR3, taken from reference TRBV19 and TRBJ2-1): DGGITQSPKYLFRKEGQNVTLSCEQNLNHDAMYWYRQDPGQGLRLIYYSQIVNDFQKGDIAEGYSVSREKKESFPLTVTSAQKNPTAFYLCASSVRQIYNEQFFGPGTRLTVL.